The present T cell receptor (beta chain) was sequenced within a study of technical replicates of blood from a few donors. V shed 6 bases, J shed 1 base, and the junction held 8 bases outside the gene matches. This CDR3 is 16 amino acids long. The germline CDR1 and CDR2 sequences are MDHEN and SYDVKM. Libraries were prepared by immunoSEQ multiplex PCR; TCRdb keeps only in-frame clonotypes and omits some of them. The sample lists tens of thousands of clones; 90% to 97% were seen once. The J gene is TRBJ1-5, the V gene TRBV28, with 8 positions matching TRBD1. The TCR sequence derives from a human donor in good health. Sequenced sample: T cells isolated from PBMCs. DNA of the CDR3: TGTGCCAGCAGCCGGACAGGGATTTTGAGCAATCAGCCCCAGCATTTT. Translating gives CASSRTGILSNQPQHF.